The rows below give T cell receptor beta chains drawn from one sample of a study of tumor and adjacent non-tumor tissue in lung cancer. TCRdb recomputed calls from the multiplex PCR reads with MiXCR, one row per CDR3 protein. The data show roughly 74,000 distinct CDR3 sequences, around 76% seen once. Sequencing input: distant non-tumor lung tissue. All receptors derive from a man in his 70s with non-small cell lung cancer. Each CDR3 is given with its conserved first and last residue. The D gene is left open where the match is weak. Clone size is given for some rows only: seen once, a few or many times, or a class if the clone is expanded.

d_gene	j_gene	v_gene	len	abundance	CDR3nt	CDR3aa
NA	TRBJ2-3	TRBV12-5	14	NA	TGTGCTAGTACCGCGGATCGGAACCGAGATACGCAGTATTTT	CASTADRNRDTQYF
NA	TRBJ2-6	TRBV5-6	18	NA	TGTACCAGCAGCTTGGGGGCAGGGCGGAGCACTGGGGCCAAAGTCCTGACTTTC	CTSSLGAGRSTGAKVLTF
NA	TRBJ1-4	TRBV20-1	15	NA	TGCAGTGCTAGAGAACAGAGGAAAGGGAATGAAAAACTGTTTTTT	CSAREQRKGNEKLFF
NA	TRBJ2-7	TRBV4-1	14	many	TGCGCCAGCAGCCAAGCACGGGACGGTTACGTGCAGTACTTC	CASSQARDGYVQYF
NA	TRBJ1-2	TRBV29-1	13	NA	TGCAGCGTTCTCCAGACTGGAGCCTTCGGCTACACCTTC	CSVLQTGAFGYTF
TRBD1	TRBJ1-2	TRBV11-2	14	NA	TGTGCCAGCTCGGCGACAGGGGGTATCTATGACTACACCTTC	CASSATGGIYDYTF
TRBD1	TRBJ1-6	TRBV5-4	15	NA	TGTGCCAACAGCATGACAGGGGATAGTAATTCACCCCCCCATTTT	CANSMTGDSNSPPHF
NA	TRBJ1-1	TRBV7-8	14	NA	TGTGCCAACAGCTTAGTATGGGGTCACACTGAAGCTTTCTTT	CANSLVWGHTEAFF
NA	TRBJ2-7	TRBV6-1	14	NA	TGTGTTAGCAGTGATTACCCAACGGGCAGGGAGCAGTACTTC	CVSSDYPTGREQYF
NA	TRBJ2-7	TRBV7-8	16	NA	TGTGTCAGCAGTTTAGCTTTGGCGCAGGGCTCCTACGAGCAGTACTTC	CVSSLALAQGSYEQYF
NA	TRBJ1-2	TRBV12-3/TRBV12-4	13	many	TGTGCCAGCAGGCCCCCAGGGGCCTATGGCTACACCTTC	CASRPPGAYGYTF
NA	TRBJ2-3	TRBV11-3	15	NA	TGTGCCAGCATCCGTCGGGAAGTAAGAACTGATACGCAGTATTTT	CASIRREVRTDTQYF
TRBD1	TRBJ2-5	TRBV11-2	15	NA	TGTGCCAGCAGCCCGGGGACAGTTGGACAAGAGATCCAGCACTTC	CASSPGTVGQEIQHF
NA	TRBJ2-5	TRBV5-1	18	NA	TGCGCCAGCAGCTTGGAAGGATTAGTGGGGAACCCCAGAGAGACCCAGTACTTC	CASSLEGLVGNPRETQYF
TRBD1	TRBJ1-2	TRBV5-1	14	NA	TGCGCCAGCAGCTTGACAGGGGATATCTATGGCTACACCTTC	CASSLTGDIYGYTF
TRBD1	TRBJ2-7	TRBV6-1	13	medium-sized	TGTGCCAGCATCGGGACAGGCTTGAACGAGCAGTACTTC	CASIGTGLNEQYF
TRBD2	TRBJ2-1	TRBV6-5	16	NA	TGTGTCAGCAGTTCCACCAGGGCTAGCGGGACGGATGAGCAGTTCTTC	CVSSSTRASGTDEQFF
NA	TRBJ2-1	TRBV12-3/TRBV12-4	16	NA	TGTGCCGGCAGTCCCGCTGGGGGGGGGCATGGGAATGAGCAGATCTTC	CAGSPAGGGHGNEQIF
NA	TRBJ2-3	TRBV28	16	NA	TGTGCCAGCAGTATTTTTCGGGCAGGGGAATCAGATACGCAGTATTTT	CASSIFRAGESDTQYF
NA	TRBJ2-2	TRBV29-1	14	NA	TGCAGTGTTGACGGGCAGGGGAACACCGGGGAGATATTTTTT	CSVDGQGNTGEIFF
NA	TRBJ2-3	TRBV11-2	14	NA	TGTGCCAGCAACTTCTGGGGAGCTTCAGATACGCAGTATTTT	CASNFWGASDTQYF
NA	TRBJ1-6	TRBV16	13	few	TGTGCCAGCAGTCTAACTAAGAATTCACCCTTCCACTTT	CASSLTKNSPFHF
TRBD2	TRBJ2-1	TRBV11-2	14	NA	TGTGCCAGCAGCATAGCGGGGGGGCGGAATGAGCATTTCTTC	CASSIAGGRNEHFF
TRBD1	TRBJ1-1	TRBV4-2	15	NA	TGTGCAAGCAGCCAAGGGGGACAGGCGGCCACTGAAGCTTTCTTT	CASSQGGQAATEAFF
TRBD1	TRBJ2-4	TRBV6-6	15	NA	TGTGCCAGCAGTTACAGGGGGCATGCCAAAAACATACAGTACTTC	CASSYRGHAKNIQYF
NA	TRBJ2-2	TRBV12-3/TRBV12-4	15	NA	TGTGCCAACAGTCCCCAACATGGGAACGCCGGGGAATTGTTTTTT	CANSPQHGNAGELFF
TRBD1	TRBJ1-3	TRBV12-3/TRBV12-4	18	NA	TGTGCCAGCAGTCGCCCCGGGACAGGGATCAGCCCTGGAAACACCATATATTTT	CASSRPGTGISPGNTIYF
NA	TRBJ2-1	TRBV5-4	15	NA	TGTGCCAGCAGAAGTGGACGCAGCCCCTACAATGAGCAGTTATTC	CASRSGRSPYNEQLF
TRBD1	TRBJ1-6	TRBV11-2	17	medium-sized	TGTGCCAGCAGCTTAGTCCGACAGGGGGCTAATAATTCACCCCTCCACTTT	CASSLVRQGANNSPLHF
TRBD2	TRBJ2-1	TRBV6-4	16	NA	TGTGCCAGCAGTCCCGGGACTAGCGGGGATTACTATGAGCAGTTCTTC	CASSPGTSGDYYEQFF
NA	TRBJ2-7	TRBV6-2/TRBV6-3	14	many	TGTGCCAGCAGTCGCGGGGTGGAATCCTACGAGCAGTACTTC	CASSRGVESYEQYF
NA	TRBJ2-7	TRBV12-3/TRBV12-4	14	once	TGTGCCAGTAGTTTTGGGGGGTCTCTCTACGAACGGTACTTC	CASSFGGSLYERYF
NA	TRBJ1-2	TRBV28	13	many	TGTGCCAGCAGGAAGCTTGGAGACTATGGCTACACCTTC	CASRKLGDYGYTF
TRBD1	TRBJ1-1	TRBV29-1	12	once	TGCAGTGGAGGGACAGGAAACACTGAAAGTTTCTTT	CSGGTGNTESFF
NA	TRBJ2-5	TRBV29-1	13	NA	TGCAGCGTGCCCGACAGCCTCCAAGAGACACAGTACTTC	CSVPDSLQETQYF
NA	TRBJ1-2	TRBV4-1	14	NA	TGCGCCATCAGCCATGACAGGTATCTCGATGGCTACACCTTC	CAISHDRYLDGYTF
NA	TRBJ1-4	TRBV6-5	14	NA	TGTGCCAGCAGGCCCACAGAGCCCTATGAAAAACTGTTTTTT	CASRPTEPYEKLFF
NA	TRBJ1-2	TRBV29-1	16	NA	TGCAGCGCTGTCCCCTATCAATCCTTGGGAGAAGATGGTTACACCTTC	CSAVPYQSLGEDGYTF
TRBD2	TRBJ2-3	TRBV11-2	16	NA	TGTGCCAGCAGCCCCAACCTAGCGGGAGCCCCTTATATGCAGTATTTT	CASSPNLAGAPYMQYF
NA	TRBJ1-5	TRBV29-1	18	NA	TGCAGCGTTGAAGATCTAAGGGACGGCGGCATTTGCAATCACCCCCAGCATTTT	CSVEDLRDGGICNHPQHF
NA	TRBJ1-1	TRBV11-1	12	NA	TGTGCCAGCAGCTCGGTCGACACGGAAGCTTTCTTT	CASSSVDTEAFF
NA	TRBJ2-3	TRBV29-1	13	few	TGCAGCGTTGATCGTCTAACGGGAGTGACACAGTATTTT	CSVDRLTGVTQYF